These T cell receptor beta chains were read from a single sample in a study of cytomegalovirus exposure and HLA in healthy donors. Generated by immunoSEQ multiplex PCR, the TCRdb table keeps only in-frame clones and is missing some. The sample lists 60,000 to 70,000 clones, roughly 75% occurring once. The sequenced sample consisted of PBMCs. The origin of the receptors is a man in his 60s in good health and CMV-seropositive. Both conserved end residues are part of each CDR3. Each record gives: D gene, V gene, J gene, CDR3 protein. The D gene is left open where the match is weak.

D: TRBD2; V: TRBV5-1; J: TRBJ2-4; CDR3: CASSLGSAGGKNIQYF
D: TRBD1; V: TRBV5-5; J: TRBJ2-1; CDR3: CASSKQGVGVVDEQFF
D: -; V: TRBV29-1; J: TRBJ2-7; CDR3: CSVASAYEQYF
D: -; V: TRBV2; J: TRBJ1-5; CDR3: CASSEEIQSQHF
D: -; V: TRBV5-1; J: TRBJ2-7; CDR3: CASSYLGTNSYEQYF
D: -; V: TRBV28; J: TRBJ2-5; CDR3: CASSSSTSSLETQYF
D: -; V: TRBV9; J: TRBJ2-4; CDR3: CASSVGVAEGQNIQYF
D: TRBD2; V: TRBV27; J: TRBJ2-3; CDR3: CASSSAPGTSGTWWWGQYF
D: -; V: TRBV6-5; J: TRBJ2-5; CDR3: CASSIQKETQYF
D: TRBD2; V: TRBV19; J: TRBJ2-2; CDR3: CASSPTSGGTGELFF
D: TRBD2; V: TRBV6-1; J: TRBJ2-7; CDR3: CASSSWTSSYEQYF
D: TRBD1; V: TRBV10-3; J: TRBJ2-7; CDR3: CAISEGQGPYEQYF
D: TRBD1; V: TRBV2; J: TRBJ1-1; CDR3: CATPRPGQSITMNTEAFF
D: -; V: TRBV7-8; J: TRBJ1-5; CDR3: CASSLVRWPSQGQPQHF
D: -; V: TRBV28; J: TRBJ2-7; CDR3: CASSLAARVYEQYF